These 15 T cell receptor beta chains were sequenced from one sample in a study of shared clonotypes between healthy human individuals. Measured with immunoSEQ multiplex PCR; TCRdb has only the in-frame clones, and not every one. The sample carries 450,000 to 700,000 clones, 95% recorded once. Terminally differentiated effector memory CD45RA+ cells were left out of the naive CD8 fraction, which was CD45RO-negative and positively selected for CCR7. Sequencing was done on a sample of naive CD8+ T cells sorted from blood. These receptors all come from a woman aged 25 to 39 in good health.

The V gene is TRBV2, the J gene TRBJ2-7, with 7 bases fitting TRBD1. The germline V gene has CDR1 SNHLY and CDR2 FYNNEI. Trimming cost V 3 bases and J 0 bases; bases outside gene matches: 5. This CDR3 has 15 residues. The chain's CDR3 is CASSDMTGTSYEQYF. The CDR3 DNA reads TGTGCCAGCAGTGACATGACAGGGACCTCCTACGAGCAGTACTTC.

This clone was observed a single time. V usage is TRBV27 and J usage is TRBJ1-5; no firm D call. This CDR3 comprises 16 residues. V was trimmed by 3 bases and J by 0 bases, leaving 12 bases between them. The germline V gene has CDR1 MNHEY and CDR2 SMNVEV (reference sequence). CDR3 sequence: CASSLEGDVSNQPQHF. The DNA for the CDR3 is TGTGCCAGCAGTTTGGAAGGAGACGTTAGCAATCAGCCCCAGCATTTT.

In its sample, this clone was seen once. This chain uses TRBV15 with TRBJ2-5; tentative D call: TRBD2 (5 bases). Trimming took 0 bases from V and 2 from J, leaving 10 bases between them. CDR3 size: 15 residues. Germline CDR1 LNHNV, CDR2 YYDKDF (reference sequence). CDR3 nucleotide sequence: TGTGCCACCAGCAGAGAGGGAGTACCACAAGAGACCCAGTACTTC. It translates to CATSREGVPQETQYF.

The chain employs TRBV23-1 and TRBJ1-5, with D possibly TRBD1 on 5 matching bases. TRBV23-1 is an ORF, and what it does is uncertain. CDR3 length: 14 amino acids. The V end lost 8 bases, the J end lost 3 bases, and 14 bases lay between the germline ends. This CDR3 is CASQLWGPNQPQHF. The CDR3 nucleotides are TGCGCCAGCCAACTGTGGGGCCCCAATCAGCCCCAGCATTTT.

This sequence joins TRBV9 and TRBJ1-2; D may be TRBD1 (6 bases). V was trimmed by 4 bases and J by 8 bases, leaving 12 bases between them. Germline loops: CDR1 SGDLS, CDR2 YYNGEE. The CDR3 contains 12 residues. The CDR3 spells CASSYGQRGYTF. DNA of the CDR3: TGTGCCAGCAGCTATGGACAGCGAGGCTACACCTTC.

This rearrangement joins TRBV28 to TRBJ1-1; D is uncertain. V was pared by 7 bases and J by 10 bases, with 28 bases between. This CDR3 is built from 16 residues. Germline loops: CDR1 MDHEN, CDR2 SYDVKM. The CDR3 is CASTGNQIGSGNGAFF. CDR3 DNA sequence: TGTGCCAGCACCGGAAACCAGATCGGGTCCGGAAACGGAGCTTTCTTT.

The chain links TRBV15 to TRBJ2-1; D not resolved. Germline V gene sequence: CDR1 LNHNV, CDR2 YYDKDF (reference sequence). V was clipped by 9 bases and J by 5 bases, with 11 bases between them. There are 12 residues in the CDR3. CDR3 sequence reads: CATASWNNEQFF. The DNA of the CDR3 is TGTGCCACGGCGAGCTGGAACAATGAGCAGTTCTTC.

V is TRBV27 and J is TRBJ2-7; 10 positions match TRBD1. Germline CDR1 and CDR2: MNHEY and SMNVEV (reference sequence). V lost 5 bases and J lost 10; bases outside the gene matches: 11. The CDR3 loop spans 14 amino acids. CDR3 sequence: CASSHDRGHSPQYF. CDR3 coding DNA: TGTGCCAGCAGTCATGACAGGGGGCATAGTCCTCAGTACTTC.

The rearrangement uses TRBV7-9 and TRBJ2-2, with D tentatively TRBD1 or TRBD2 (5 bases each). V gave up 5 bases and J gave up 11 bases, with 21 bases separating them. Germline loops: CDR1 SEHNR, CDR2 FQNEAQ (reference sequence). CDR3 length: 15 amino acids. The CDR3 reads CASSPGGTEEFELFF. CDR3 nucleotide sequence: TGTGCCAGCAGCCCGGGTGGGACGGAAGAGTTTGAGCTGTTTTTT. Based on the CDR3 plus reference TRBV7-9 and TRBJ2-2, the full variable domain is DTGVSQNPRHKITKRGQNVTFRCDPISEHNRLYWYRQTLGQGPEFLTYFQNEAQLEKSRLLSDRFSAERPKGSFSTLEIQRTEQGDSAMYLCASSPGGTEEFELFFGEGSRLTVL.

The genes are TRBV5-4 and TRBJ2-3, with TRBD2 identical over 7 bases. V lost 0 bases, J lost 5 bases, and 9 bases stayed unmatched. Germline V gives CDR1 SGHNT, CDR2 YYREEE (reference sequence). This CDR3 region has 16 residues. CDR3 loop: CASSLGEAGDLDTQYF. The CDR3 DNA reads as TGTGCCAGCAGCTTGGGGGAGGCGGGAGATTTAGATACGCAGTATTTT.

V and J are TRBV25-1 and TRBJ2-7; D possibly corresponds to TRBD1 (5 bases). The CDR3 is made up of 13 amino acids. Deletions cut 7 bases from V and 3 bases from J, with 13 bases between. CDR1 is MGHDK, CDR2 SYGVNS, per germline. CDR3 nucleotide sequence: TGTGCCAGCATATCCATTGACAGCTACGAGCAGTACTTC. Its translation is CASISIDSYEQYF.

In this sample, this clone turned up once. The V and J genes are TRBV7-9 and TRBJ2-7; D not certain. V gave up 0 bases and J gave up 0 bases, with 6 bases separating them. Germline V gene lookup returns CDR1 SEHNR and CDR2 FQNEAQ (reference sequence). This CDR3 spans 14 amino acids. The CDR3 nucleotides are TGTGCCAGCAGCTTAGCGGGGAACTCCTACGAGCAGTACTTC. Translating it yields CASSLAGNSYEQYF. Supplemented by reference TRBV7-9 and TRBJ2-7, the full variable domain reads DTGVSQNPRHKITKRGQNVTFRCDPISEHNRLYWYRQTLGQGPEFLTYFQNEAQLEKSRLLSDRFSAERPKGSFSTLEIQRTEQGDSAMYLCASSLAGNSYEQYFGPGTRLTVT.

CDR3 coding DNA: TGCGCCAGCAGTCTTCTCAACGATGAGCAGTTCTTC. This codes for CASSLLNDEQFF. The gene calls are TRBV5-1 and TRBJ2-1; D is uncertain. The CDR3 consists of 12 residues. Germline V gives CDR1 SGHRS, CDR2 YFSETQ. V was clipped by 5 bases and J by 8 bases, with 11 bases between them.

In its sample, this clone was seen once. This chain joins TRBV15 and TRBJ1-5; no clear D. CDR1 is LNHNV, CDR2 YYDKDF, per germline (reference sequence). Trimming cost V 1 base and J 7 bases, with 17 bases left between them. The CDR3 has 16 residues. CDR3 residues: CATSRVRDEGWQPQHF. The CDR3, as DNA: TGTGCCACCAGCAGAGTTCGAGATGAAGGATGGCAGCCCCAGCATTTT. Combining the CDR3 with reference TRBV15 and TRBJ1-5 gives the whole variable domain DAMVIQNPRYQVTQFGKPVTLSCSQTLNHNVMYWYQQKSSQAPKLLFHYYDKDFNNEADTPDNFQSRRPNTSFCFLDIRSPGLGDTAMYLCATSRVRDEGWQPQHFGDGTRLSIL.

This sequence joins TRBV6-1 and TRBJ2-7; D is ambiguous. Trimming took off 0 bases at V and 2 bases at J, with 14 bases between the two ends. The CDR3 extends over 16 amino acids. Germline CDR1 and CDR2: MNHNS and SASEGT. Here the CDR3 reads CASSEARLRTPYEQYF. The DNA for the CDR3 is TGTGCCAGCAGTGAAGCGAGACTCCGCACCCCCTACGAGCAGTACTTC.